This T cell receptor (beta chain) was identified in a study of cytotoxic CD8 clonotypes in ibrutinib-treated CLL. As for the study in general: Included were 11 relapsed/refractory and 15 treatment-naive patients, of whom fewer than 18 were IGHV unmutated. Specimens for response were gathered following a median roughly eleven months of therapy, spanning 6 to 36.

The repertoire was sequenced with immunoSEQ multiplex PCR; TCRdb's copy has only in-frame clones and lacks some. The sample records around 250,000 clones, under 80% being singletons. J gave up 13 bases and V 5 bases, and 8 bases lay outside the gene matches. From germline, CDR1 is SEHNR and CDR2 FQNEAQ (reference sequence). The CDR3 spans 13 residues. In the case of this clone: Its cognate antigen is unknown.

Study-wide results and caveats: Clonality was higher at ibrutinib response and returned toward baseline at progression. Progressing patients had sampling times that differed from those of sustained-remission patients.

Sequencing used PBMCs, obtained after 24 months of ibrutinib treatment. This receptor was obtained from a human donor with chronic lymphocytic leukemia. The chain joins TRBV7-9 to TRBJ1-6, with 7 bases aligning to TRBD1. DNA of the CDR3: TGTGCCAGCAGCCCGATACAGGGGACGCCCCTCCACTTT. This gives the protein CASSPIQGTPLHF.